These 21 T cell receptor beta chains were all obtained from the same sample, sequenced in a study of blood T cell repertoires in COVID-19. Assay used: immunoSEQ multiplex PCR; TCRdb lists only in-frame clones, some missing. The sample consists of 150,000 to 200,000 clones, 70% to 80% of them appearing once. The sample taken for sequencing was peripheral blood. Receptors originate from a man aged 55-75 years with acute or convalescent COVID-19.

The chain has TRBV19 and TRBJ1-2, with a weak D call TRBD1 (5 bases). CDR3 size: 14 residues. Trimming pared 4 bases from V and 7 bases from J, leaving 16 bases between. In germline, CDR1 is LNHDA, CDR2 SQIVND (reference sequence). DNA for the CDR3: TGTGCCAGTAGTAATCAGGGCTCGACCTTTGGCTACACCTTC. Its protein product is CASSNQGSTFGYTF.

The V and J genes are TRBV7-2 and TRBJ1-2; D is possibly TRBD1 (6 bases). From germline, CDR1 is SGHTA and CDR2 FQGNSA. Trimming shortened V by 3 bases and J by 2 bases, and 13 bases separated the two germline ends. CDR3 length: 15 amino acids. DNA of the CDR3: TGTGCCAGCAGCTTTCAAGGGGGAGCCAACTATGGCTACACCTTC. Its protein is CASSFQGGANYGYTF.

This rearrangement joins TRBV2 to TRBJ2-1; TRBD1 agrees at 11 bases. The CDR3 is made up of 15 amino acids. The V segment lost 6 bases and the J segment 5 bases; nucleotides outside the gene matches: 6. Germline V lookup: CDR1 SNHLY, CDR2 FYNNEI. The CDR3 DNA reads TGTGCCAGCAGCCCGGGACAGGGGGATCACAATGAGCAGTTCTTC. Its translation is CASSPGQGDHNEQFF.

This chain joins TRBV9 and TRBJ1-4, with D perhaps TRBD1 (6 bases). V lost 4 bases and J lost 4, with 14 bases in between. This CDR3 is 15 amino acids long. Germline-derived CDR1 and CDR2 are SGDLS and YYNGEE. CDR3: CASSPYRDNNEKLFF. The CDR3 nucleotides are TGTGCCAGCAGCCCATACAGGGATAATAATGAAAAACTGTTTTTT.

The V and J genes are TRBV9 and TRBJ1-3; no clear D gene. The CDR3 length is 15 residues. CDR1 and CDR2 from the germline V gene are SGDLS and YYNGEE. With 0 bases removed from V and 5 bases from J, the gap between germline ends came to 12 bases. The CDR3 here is CASSVDSYQRNTIYF. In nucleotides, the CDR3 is TGTGCCAGCAGCGTAGACAGTTATCAGAGAAACACCATATATTTT.

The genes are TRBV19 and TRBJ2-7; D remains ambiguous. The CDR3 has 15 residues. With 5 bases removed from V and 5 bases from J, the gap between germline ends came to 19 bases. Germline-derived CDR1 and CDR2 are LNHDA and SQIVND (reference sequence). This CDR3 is CASSLHPQVPNEQYF. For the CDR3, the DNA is TGTGCCAGTAGTCTCCACCCCCAGGTTCCCAACGAGCAGTACTTC.

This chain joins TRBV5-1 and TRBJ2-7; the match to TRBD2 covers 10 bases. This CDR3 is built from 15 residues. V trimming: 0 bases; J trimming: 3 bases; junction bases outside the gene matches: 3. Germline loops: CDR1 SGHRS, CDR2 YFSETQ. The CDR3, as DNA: TGCGCCAGCAGCTTGGAGGCTAGCGGGGGCTACGAGCAGTACTTC. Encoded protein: CASSLEASGGYEQYF.

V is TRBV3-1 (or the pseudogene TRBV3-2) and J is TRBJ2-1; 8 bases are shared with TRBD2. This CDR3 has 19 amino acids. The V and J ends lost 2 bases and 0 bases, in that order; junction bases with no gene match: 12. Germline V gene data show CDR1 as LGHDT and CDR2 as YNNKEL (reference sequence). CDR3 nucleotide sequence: TGTGCCAGCAGCCAATCCCCCGGCCTAGCGGGCACCTCCTACAATGAGCAGTTCTTC. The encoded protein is CASSQSPGLAGTSYNEQFF.

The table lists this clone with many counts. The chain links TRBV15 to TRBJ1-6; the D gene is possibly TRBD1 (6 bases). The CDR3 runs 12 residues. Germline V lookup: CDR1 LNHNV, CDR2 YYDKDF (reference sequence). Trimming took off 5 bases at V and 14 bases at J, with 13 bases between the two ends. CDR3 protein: CATSAHRASLHF. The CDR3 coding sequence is TGTGCCACCAGCGCGCACAGGGCGTCCCTCCACTTT.

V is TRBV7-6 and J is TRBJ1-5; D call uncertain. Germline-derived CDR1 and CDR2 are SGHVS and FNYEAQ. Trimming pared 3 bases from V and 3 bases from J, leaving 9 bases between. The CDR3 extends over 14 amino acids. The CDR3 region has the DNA TGTGCCAGCAGCTTGGCGGGGTACAATCAGCCCCAGCATTTT. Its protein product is CASSLAGYNQPQHF.

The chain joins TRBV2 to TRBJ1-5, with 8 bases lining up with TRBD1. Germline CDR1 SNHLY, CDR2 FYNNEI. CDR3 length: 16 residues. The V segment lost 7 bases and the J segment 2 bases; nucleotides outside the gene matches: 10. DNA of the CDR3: TGTGCCAGCAAGCCAGGGGGCCCGGGAGGCAATCAGCCCCAGCATTTT. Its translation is CASKPGGPGGNQPQHF.

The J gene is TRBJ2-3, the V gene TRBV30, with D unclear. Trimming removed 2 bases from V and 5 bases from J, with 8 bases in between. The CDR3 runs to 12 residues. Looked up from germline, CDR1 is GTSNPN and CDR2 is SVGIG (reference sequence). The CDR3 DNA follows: TGTGCCTGGAGTAGAGTGCAAGATACGCAGTATTTT. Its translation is CAWSRVQDTQYF.

The CDR3 spells CASSRQGSGNEQYF. The CDR3 DNA sequence: TGTGCCAGCAGTCGACAGGGGAGTGGCAACGAGCAGTACTTC. The rearrangement uses TRBV2 and TRBJ2-7; 8 bases match TRBD1. The CDR3 has 14 residues. Germline trimming cut 5 bases from V and 5 bases from J; bases unmatched to any gene: 8. Germline V gene data show CDR1 as SNHLY and CDR2 as FYNNEI.

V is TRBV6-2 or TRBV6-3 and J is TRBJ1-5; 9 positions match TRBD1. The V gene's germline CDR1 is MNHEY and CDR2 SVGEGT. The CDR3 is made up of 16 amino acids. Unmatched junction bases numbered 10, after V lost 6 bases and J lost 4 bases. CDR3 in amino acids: CASSAKQGAPNQPQHF. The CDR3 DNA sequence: TGTGCCAGCAGCGCGAAACAGGGGGCCCCAAATCAGCCCCAGCATTTT.

The CDR3 bases are TGCGCCAGCAGCTTGGGTCCCGGCGCGGACAATCAGCCCCAGCATTTT. Protein sequence: CASSLGPGADNQPQHF. This chain links TRBV5-1 with TRBJ1-5; D not resolved. Germline CDR1 reads SGHRS; CDR2 reads YFSETQ. Trimming pared 0 bases from V and 3 bases from J, leaving 13 bases between. This CDR3 has 16 amino acids. Variable domain in full (rest from reference TRBV5-1 and TRBJ1-5): KAGVTQTPRYLIKTRGQQVTLSCSPISGHRSVSWYQQTPGQGLQFLFEYFSETQRNKGNFPGRFSGRQFSNSRSEMNVSTLELGDSALYLCASSLGPGADNQPQHFGDGTRLSIL.

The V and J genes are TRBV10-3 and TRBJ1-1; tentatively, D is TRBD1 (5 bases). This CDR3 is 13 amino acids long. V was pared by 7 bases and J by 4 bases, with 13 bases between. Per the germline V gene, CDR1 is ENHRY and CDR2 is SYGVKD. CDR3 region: CAITELGGTEAFF. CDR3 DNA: TGTGCCATCACCGAGTTGGGGGGCACTGAAGCTTTCTTT.

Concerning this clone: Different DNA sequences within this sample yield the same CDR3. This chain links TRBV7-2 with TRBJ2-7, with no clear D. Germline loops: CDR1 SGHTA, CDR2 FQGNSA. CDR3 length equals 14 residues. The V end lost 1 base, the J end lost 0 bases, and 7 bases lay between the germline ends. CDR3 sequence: CASSLGQASYEQYF. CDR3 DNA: TGTGCCAGCAGCTTAGGCCAGGCCTCCTACGAGCAGTACTTC.

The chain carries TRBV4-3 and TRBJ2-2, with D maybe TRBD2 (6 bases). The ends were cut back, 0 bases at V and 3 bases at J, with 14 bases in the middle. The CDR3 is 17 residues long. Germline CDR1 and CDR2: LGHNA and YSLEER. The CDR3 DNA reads TGCGCCAGCAGCCAAGATTTGGGCGGGACTGACACCGGGGAGCTGTTTTTT. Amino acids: CASSQDLGGTDTGELFF.

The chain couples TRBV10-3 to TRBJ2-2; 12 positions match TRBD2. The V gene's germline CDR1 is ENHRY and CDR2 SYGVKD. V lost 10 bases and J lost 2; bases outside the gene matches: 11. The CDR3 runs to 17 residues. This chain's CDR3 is CATGGGLAGLNTGELFF. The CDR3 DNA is TGTGCCACAGGAGGGGGACTAGCGGGTCTCAACACCGGGGAGCTGTTTTTT.

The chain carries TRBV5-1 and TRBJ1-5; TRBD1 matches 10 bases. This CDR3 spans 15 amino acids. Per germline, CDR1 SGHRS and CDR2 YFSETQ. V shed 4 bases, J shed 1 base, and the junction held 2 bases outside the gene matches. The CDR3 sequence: CASSPTGGSNQPQHF. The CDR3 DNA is TGCGCCAGCAGCCCGACAGGGGGCAGCAATCAGCCCCAGCATTTT.

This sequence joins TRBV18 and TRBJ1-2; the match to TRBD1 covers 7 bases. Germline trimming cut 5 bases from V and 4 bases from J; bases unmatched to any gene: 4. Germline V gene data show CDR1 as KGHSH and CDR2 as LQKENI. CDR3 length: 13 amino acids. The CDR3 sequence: CASSGQEAYGYTF. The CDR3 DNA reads TGTGCCAGCTCAGGACAGGAAGCCTATGGCTACACCTTC. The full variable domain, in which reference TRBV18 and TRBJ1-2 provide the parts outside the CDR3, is NAGVMQNPRHLVRRRGQEARLRCSPMKGHSHVYWYRQLPEEGLKFMVYLQKENIIDESGMPKERFSAEFPKEGPSILRIQQVVRGDSAAYFCASSGQEAYGYTFGSGTRLTVV.